This T cell receptor (beta chain) was documented in a study of T cell clusters in autoimmune cytopenias. As concerns this clonotype: Its matching antigen is unknown.

The CDR3 is 14 amino acids. From germline, CDR1 is SGHNT and CDR2 YYREEE (reference sequence). TRB amplification used around 260 ng of peripheral blood genomic DNA. Multiplex touch-down PCR amplified TRB using TRB-A and TRB-B pools in one tube. Following a re-call of the multiplex PCR reads, TCRdb has one entry per CDR3 protein and lacks DNA. Its clone listing holds a few thousand distinct CDR3 sequences. Study results and caveats: Clustering suggested that physiological T cell clusters were missing in primary autoimmune cytopenia patients. Comparing secondary cytopenia with chronic lymphocytic leukemia showed no cluster-lack signature, apparently masked by lymphoma repertoire.

The same sample was also studied in work on T cell repertoires in aging, cancer and after chemotherapy. That source notes: Chronic lymphocytic leukemia patients on fludarabine- or bendamustine-based regimens gave paired samples before and after chemotherapy. Loss of evenness, beyond lost richness, contributed to age-related TCR diversity decline in cancer patients.

Sequencing was carried out using peripheral blood. The TCR comes from a human donor with an autoimmune cytopenia or autoimmune hepatitis (not recorded which). This chain uses TRBV5-4 with TRBJ1-2; lacking DNA, the TRBD1 call made by TCRdb goes unchecked. The CDR3 loop is CASSSLQGDYGYTF.